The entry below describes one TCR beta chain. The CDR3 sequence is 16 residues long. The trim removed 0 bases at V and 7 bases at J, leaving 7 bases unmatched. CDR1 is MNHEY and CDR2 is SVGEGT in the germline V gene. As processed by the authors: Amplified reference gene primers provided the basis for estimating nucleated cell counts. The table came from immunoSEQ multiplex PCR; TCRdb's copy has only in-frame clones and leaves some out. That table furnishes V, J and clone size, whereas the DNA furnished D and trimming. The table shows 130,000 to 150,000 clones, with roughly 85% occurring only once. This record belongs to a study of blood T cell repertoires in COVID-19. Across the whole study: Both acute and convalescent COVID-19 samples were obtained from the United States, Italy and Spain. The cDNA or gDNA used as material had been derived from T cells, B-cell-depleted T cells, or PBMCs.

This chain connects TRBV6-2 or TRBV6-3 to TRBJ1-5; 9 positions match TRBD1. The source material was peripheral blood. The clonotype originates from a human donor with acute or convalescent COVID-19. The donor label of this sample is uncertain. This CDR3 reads CASSYSTGDRDQPQHF. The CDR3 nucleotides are TGTGCCAGCAGTTACTCGACGGGGGACAGGGACCAGCCCCAGCATTTT.